Following are 22 T cell receptor beta chains from one sample sequenced in a study of blood T cell repertoires in COVID-19. The data were produced by immunoSEQ multiplex PCR, yet TCRdb's version contains in-frame clones alone and is incomplete. The data contain 200,000 or so clones, around 80% of them singletons. Sequencing used peripheral blood. These receptors originate from a man aged 35 to 55 who had recovered from COVID-19.

V and J are TRBV12-3 or TRBV12-4 and TRBJ2-7; perhaps TRBD1 as D (6 bases). V was shortened by 6 bases and J by 3 bases, with 12 bases between the two germline ends. This CDR3 has 13 amino acids. The CDR3 DNA reads TGTGCCAGCAGGTTGGGGACAAACTACGAGCAGTACTTC. Its translation is CASRLGTNYEQYF.

The chain links TRBV18 to TRBJ2-1, with 10 nucleotides matching TRBD1. The trim removed 3 bases at V and 4 bases at J, leaving 12 bases unmatched. The germline gives CDR1 KGHSH, CDR2 LQKENI. The CDR3 extends over 18 amino acids. This chain's CDR3 is CASSPGTGAIRGYNEQFF. The CDR3 DNA follows: TGTGCCAGCTCACCCGGGACAGGGGCCATTCGAGGATACAATGAGCAGTTCTTC.

Comments on this clone: An end of the junction does not agree with germline; a read error may underlie this. This chain links TRBV30 with TRBJ1-2, with unresolved D. Germline assignment: CDR1 GTSNPN and CDR2 SVGIG (reference sequence). The CDR3 spans 11 residues. This CDR3 is CARRKSDGYTF. The CDR3 DNA reads as TGTGCCCGGAGAAAGAGTGATGGCTACACCTTC.

CDR3 sequence reads: CASSNGRYEQYF. The DNA for the CDR3 is TGTGCCAGTAGTAATGGGCGCTACGAGCAGTACTTC. This chain uses TRBV19 with TRBJ2-7, with unresolved D. Trimming removed 4 bases at V and 3 bases at J, with 7 bases between. The V gene's germline CDR1 is LNHDA and CDR2 SQIVND (reference sequence). The CDR3 runs to 12 residues. Using reference TRBV19 and TRBJ2-7 for the parts outside the CDR3, the full variable domain is DGGITQSPKYLFRKEGQNVTLSCEQNLNHDAMYWYRQDPGQGLRLIYYSQIVNDFQKGDIAEGYSVSREKKESFPLTVTSAQKNPTAFYLCASSNGRYEQYFGPGTRLTVT.

The chain links TRBV15 to TRBJ1-2; D call uncertain. In germline, CDR1 is LNHNV, CDR2 YYDKDF (reference sequence). The CDR3 is 17 residues long. V was clipped by 0 bases and J by 0 bases, with 14 bases between them. The CDR3 coding sequence is TGTGCCACCAGCAGAGATCGTGGAGTCCTCGCTAACTATGGCTACACCTTC. It encodes CATSRDRGVLANYGYTF.

V and J are TRBV9 and TRBJ2-2, with 7 bases lining up with TRBD2. The CDR3 spans 16 residues. J lost 1 base, V lost 0 bases, and 3 bases had no gene match. Per the germline V gene, CDR1 is SGDLS and CDR2 is YYNGEE. CDR3: CASSVALAGNTGELFF. Here the CDR3 DNA reads TGTGCCAGCAGCGTAGCGTTAGCGGGGAACACCGGGGAGCTGTTTTTT.

The chain joins TRBV11-2 to TRBJ1-1; no clear D gene. The germline V gene has CDR1 SGHAT and CDR2 FQNNGV. Trimming pared 5 bases from V and 3 bases from J, leaving 10 bases between. The CDR3 sequence is 13 residues long. CDR3 nucleotide sequence: TGTGCCAGCAGCACAATGGAGGACACTGAAGCTTTCTTT. Translated, it gives CASSTMEDTEAFF.

This sequence joins TRBV2 and TRBJ2-7, with 9 bases matching TRBD1. This CDR3 region has 17 residues. V dropped 6 bases and J dropped 3; count of bases not matched to a gene: 15. Germline V gene lookup returns CDR1 SNHLY and CDR2 FYNNEI. CDR3 amino acids: CASRFNYKTGGNYEQYF. CDR3 coding DNA: TGTGCCAGCAGATTCAATTATAAGACAGGGGGAAACTACGAGCAGTACTTC. Filled out from reference TRBV2 and TRBJ2-7, the complete variable domain reads EPEVTQTPSHQVTQMGQEVILRCVPISNHLYFYWYRQILGQKVEFLVSFYNNEISEKSEIFDDQFSVERPDGSNFTLKIRSTKLEDSAMYFCASRFNYKTGGNYEQYFGPGTRLTVT.

The CDR3 here is CASSYSTGEVFYGYTF. The CDR3 DNA follows: TGTGCCAGCAGTTACTCGACAGGGGAAGTTTTCTATGGCTACACCTTC. This chain joins TRBV6-5 and TRBJ1-2, with 8 bases aligning to TRBD1. V gave up 0 bases and J gave up 4 bases; unmatched junction bases: 7. The CDR3 totals 16 residues. Germline lookup yields CDR1 MNHEY and CDR2 SVGAGI.

V gene TRBV6-5 combines with J gene TRBJ1-5; D is unresolved. Trimming removed 6 bases from V and 1 base from J, with 7 bases in between. CDR1 and CDR2 from the germline V gene are MNHEY and SVGAGI. The CDR3 is 13 residues long. CDR3 sequence: CASRGWSNQPQHF. The DNA for the CDR3 is TGTGCCAGCAGGGGCTGGAGCAATCAGCCCCAGCATTTT.

This clone has a single count. The sample carries other DNA sequences with the same CDR3. The chain is built from TRBV29-1 and TRBJ2-5; tentative D call: TRBD2 (6 bases). With 6 bases removed from V and 2 bases from J, the gap between germline ends came to 10 bases. Germline V lookup: CDR1 SQVTM, CDR2 ANQGSEA. The CDR3 contains 12 residues. CDR3 sequence: CSVTGTQETQYF. As DNA, the CDR3 is TGCAGCGTAACCGGGACTCAAGAGACCCAGTACTTC.

V is TRBV6-5 and J is TRBJ1-2; tentative D call: TRBD1 (6 bases). The CDR3 extends over 15 amino acids. Looked up from germline, CDR1 is MNHEY and CDR2 is SVGAGI. Trimming shortened V by 4 bases and J by 2 bases, and 14 bases separated the two germline ends. The CDR3 DNA is TGTGCCAGCAGTTGGACAGTCCCCTCGAACTATGGCTACACCTTC. It translates to CASSWTVPSNYGYTF.

The gene calls are TRBV5-4 and TRBJ2-5; 8 nucleotides agree with TRBD2. The CDR3 length is 14 residues. V was pared by 7 bases and J by 0 bases, with 5 bases of the junction left unmatched. The V gene's germline CDR1 is SGHNT and CDR2 YYREEE (reference sequence). The CDR3 sequence: CASSQRENQETQYF. For the CDR3, the DNA is TGTGCCAGCTCCCAGCGGGAGAACCAAGAGACCCAGTACTTC. Using reference TRBV5-4 and TRBJ2-5 for the parts outside the CDR3, the full variable domain is ETGVTQSPTHLIKTRGQQVTLRCSSQSGHNTVSWYQQALGQGPQFIFQYYREEENGRGNFPPRFSGLQFPNYSSELNVNALELDDSALYLCASSQRENQETQYFGPGTRLLVL.

The sample holds a few counts of this clone. The chain employs TRBV7-2 and TRBJ2-2; weak D call: TRBD1 (6 bases). This CDR3 has 14 residues. V shed 2 bases and J shed 4 bases, with 8 bases lying between them. Germline loops: CDR1 SGHTA, CDR2 FQGNSA. The CDR3: CASSLIRGTGELFF. The CDR3 nucleotides read TGTGCCAGCAGCTTAATCAGGGGCACCGGGGAGCTGTTTTTT. Full variable domain (missing parts from reference TRBV7-2 and TRBJ2-2): GAGVSQSPSNKVTEKGKDVELRCDPISGHTALYWYRQSLGQGLEFLIYFQGNSAPDKSGLPSDRFSAERTGGSVSTLTIQRTQQEDSAVYLCASSLIRGTGELFFGEGSRLTVL.

The chain couples TRBV12-3 or TRBV12-4 to TRBJ1-1; no clear D. V was clipped by 5 bases and J by 0 bases, with 7 bases between them. The CDR3 length is 13 residues. The CDR3 DNA follows: TGTGCCAGCAGTCCACAATTGAACACTGAAGCTTTCTTT. Its protein product is CASSPQLNTEAFF.

This chain connects TRBV6-2 or TRBV6-3 to TRBJ2-2; 8 bases align to TRBD1. Germline trimming cut 2 bases from V and 7 bases from J; bases unmatched to any gene: 9. The germline V gene encodes CDR1 MNHEY and CDR2 SVGEGT. The CDR3 extends over 16 amino acids. The CDR3 DNA sequence: TGTGCCAGCAGTTACGTTCCGGGACAGGTTATCGGGGAGCTGTTTTTT. Encoded protein: CASSYVPGQVIGELFF.

This chain connects TRBV6-1 to TRBJ1-1; D is perhaps TRBD1 (5 bases). This CDR3 region has 14 residues. The V end lost 2 bases, the J end lost 3 bases, and 10 bases lay between the germline ends. Germline V gene sequence: CDR1 MNHNS, CDR2 SASEGT. The CDR3 DNA reads as TGTGCCAGCAGTGAAACGGGAGGGGACACTGAAGCTTTCTTT. Its translation is CASSETGGDTEAFF.

The chain links TRBV9 to TRBJ2-5, with a possible D match to TRBD2 (6 bases). Per the germline V gene, CDR1 is SGDLS and CDR2 is YYNGEE. V was trimmed by 1 base and J by 2 bases, leaving 24 bases between them. This CDR3 comprises 19 residues. This chain's CDR3 is CASSVRSFWRGCGQETQYF. CDR3 nucleotide sequence: TGTGCCAGCAGCGTAAGGTCGTTTTGGAGGGGTTGTGGGCAAGAGACCCAGTACTTC.

The chain is built from TRBV21-1 and TRBJ2-3; whether TRBD2, the table's D call, matches the DNA was not checked. TRBV21-1 is termed a pseudogene. The CDR3 extends over 19 amino acids. The CDR3 DNA is TGTGCCAGCAGCAAAATATTGCTCCCAGCGGGGGCCTACACAGATACGCAGTATTTT. Its translation: CASSKILLPAGAYTDTQYF.

The chain combines TRBV28 with TRBJ2-3; 14 nucleotides agree with TRBD2. This CDR3 comprises 19 residues. The germline CDR1 and CDR2 sequences are MDHEN and SYDVKM. V was clipped by 5 bases and J by 3 bases; unmatched bases: 13. This CDR3 is CASSPSGLAGVRSTDTQYF. For the CDR3, the DNA is TGTGCCAGCAGTCCCTCGGGACTAGCGGGAGTGCGGTCGACAGATACGCAGTATTTT.

V gene TRBV10-2 combines with J gene TRBJ2-2, with D possibly being TRBD2 (5 bases). This CDR3 has 15 residues. CDR1 and CDR2 from the germline V gene are WSHSY and SAAADI. Trimming removed 7 bases from V and 0 bases from J, with 12 bases in between. The CDR3 spells CASKRTAANTGELFF. Here the CDR3 DNA reads TGCGCCAGCAAGAGGACTGCCGCGAACACCGGGGAGCTGTTTTTT.

The rearrangement uses TRBV2 and TRBJ2-2, with D hard to call. CDR3 length: 12 residues. Germline-derived CDR1 and CDR2 are SNHLY and FYNNEI. Trimming took off 3 bases at V and 5 bases at J, with 4 bases between the two ends. In DNA, the CDR3 is TGTGCCAGCAGTGATGAGACCGGGGAGCTGTTTTTT. Translation: CASSDETGELFF.